The sequence of this TCR beta chain was determined in a study of blood T cell repertoires in COVID-19. This CDR3 spans 14 amino acids. In germline, CDR1 is SGHVS, CDR2 FQNEAQ. V was cut by 1 base and J by 3 bases, with 7 bases left in between. Assay: immunoSEQ multiplex PCR; the TCRdb copy retains only in-frame clones and omits some. The sample contains around 150,000 clones, around 86% of which appear only once. This clonotype originated in a man between 65 and 79 years old with acute or convalescent COVID-19. The J gene is TRBJ1-3, the V gene TRBV7-8; no reliable D call. Material: peripheral blood. The CDR3 DNA follows: TGTGCCAGCAGCTTAGAAGGAGGTGGAAACACCATATATTTT. Protein product: CASSLEGGGNTIYF.